This paragraph covers one T cell receptor beta chain sequence. Its specificity is not known. The CDR3 spans 18 residues. V dropped 6 bases and J dropped 5 bases, with 28 bases sitting between them. CDR1 and CDR2 (germline): MNHEY, SMNVEV (reference sequence). This specimen belongs to a study of T cell responses to AZD1222 COVID-19 vaccine. Data came from immunoSEQ multiplex PCR; TCRdb stores just in-frame clones and leaves some out. The data contain about 170,000 clones, about nine tenths of them singletons. Study results and caveats: There were mostly white British donors and more females than males, and clonal diversity was possibly underestimated. Variant regions that are unmutated are reportedly the target of nearly half of spike-specific TCRs.

The chain recombines TRBV27 with TRBJ1-1; TRBD1 might be the D (6 bases). The sample in question was peripheral blood, obtained on day 0 of AZD1222 vaccination. The receptor was isolated from an adult in good health. The DNA of the CDR3 is TGTGCCAGCAGCCTAGAAACCGCCTCAGGGGTGGGGGGTACTGAAGCTTTCTTT. Protein sequence: CASSLETASGVGGTEAFF.